This TCR beta chain comes out of a study of Graves' ophthalmopathy and Graves' hyperthyroidism. CDR3 length: 14 residues. Germline-derived CDR1 and CDR2 are MDHEN and SYDVKM. With V trimmed by 6 bases and J by 7 bases, 11 bases remained unmatched. Overall study findings and caveats: From stable hyperthyroidism, ophthalmopathy was separated by a 13-signature model with 87.88% sensitivity and roughly 81% specificity.

RNA served as the template for amplifying TCR beta CDR3 regions. Amplification began with first-round RT-PCR using HTBI primers, then second-round multiplex PCR was performed. MiXCR, applied by TCRdb to the multiplex PCR reads, yields one record per CDR3 protein. The data hold some 520,000 distinct CDR3 sequences, with about an eighth observed a single time. This clonotype was seen ten or more times. What it binds is not known. Sequencing input: blood. This clonotype was sampled from a woman in her 30s with Graves' ophthalmopathy. The chain combines TRBV28 with TRBJ1-2, with 7 bases fitting TRBD1. The CDR3 region has the DNA TGTGCCAGCAGCCAACAGGGGTCCTTCCTTGGCTACACCTTC. Its translation is CASSQQGSFLGYTF.